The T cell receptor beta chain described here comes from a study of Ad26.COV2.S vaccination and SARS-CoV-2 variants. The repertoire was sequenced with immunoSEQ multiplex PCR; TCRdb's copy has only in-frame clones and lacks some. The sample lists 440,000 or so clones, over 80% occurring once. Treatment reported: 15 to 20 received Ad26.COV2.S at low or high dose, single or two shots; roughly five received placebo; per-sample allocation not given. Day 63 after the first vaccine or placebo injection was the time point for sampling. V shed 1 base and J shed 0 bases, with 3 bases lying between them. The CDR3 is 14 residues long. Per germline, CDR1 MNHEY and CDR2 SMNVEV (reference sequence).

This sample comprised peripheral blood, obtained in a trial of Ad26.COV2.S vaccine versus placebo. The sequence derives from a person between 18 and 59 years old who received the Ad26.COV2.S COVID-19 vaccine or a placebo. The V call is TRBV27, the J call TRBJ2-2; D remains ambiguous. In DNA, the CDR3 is TGTGCCAGCAGTTTATTCTCGAACACCGGGGAGCTGTTTTTT. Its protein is CASSLFSNTGELFF.